The T cell receptor (beta chain) under discussion was sequenced for a study of CD8 T cells in ankylosing spondylitis (dated by TCRdb to about 2017). Context from the whole study: The study profiled T cell receptor beta repertoires in healthy donors and ankylosing spondylitis patients to find disease-linked TCR variants. The full study cohort was made up of about 24 ankylosing spondylitis patients and approximately 100 healthy donors. Peripheral blood samples were taken, and synovial fluid was additionally collected from ankylosing spondylitis patients. General study outcomes and caveats: Some of the motif variants had been reported before in the synovial fluid and blood of reactive arthritis patients, a finding that suggests common disease-initiation mechanisms. A TCR beta motif of several highly homologous amino acid variants appeared characteristic of blood from ankylosing spondylitis patients. According to the report, matched synovial fluid samples from ankylosing spondylitis patients were significantly enriched for the disease-linked clones. The disease-linked clones showed a CD8+ phenotype and occurred at relatively low frequencies in peripheral blood.

The instrument given in TCRdb is Illumina HiSeq 2500. Quantitative 5'-RACE with molecular barcodes was the method used to prepare the TCR beta libraries. The original pipeline was this. Disease-linked TCR variants were identified with a new computational method built on a probabilistic model of VDJ rearrangement. TCRdb ran its own pipeline on the public reads, namely fastp trimming at Q25 and MiXCR clone calling, and kept in-frame beta chains. Under each unique CDR3 protein, matching rows form one entry showing the most common genes and DNA. In this record, the V and J calls reflect TCRdb's handling and not the investigators' own analysis. The sample table records some 200,000 distinct CDR3 sequences; around 7.9% of these occur just once. More than 13% of the sample is held by the ten biggest clonotypes. From cysteine to phenylalanine, the CDR3 is 13 amino acids long. The DNA shown is the 39-base CDR3, in frame from base 1. Deletion took 7 bases off V and 2 bases off J, with a span of 11 bases between the germline ends. CDR1 MNHNS and CDR2 SASEGT were looked up in the germline V gene.

Only a few counts were recorded for this clonotype. It has no known antigen specificity. Nothing much larger sits one base from this clone, and base qualities are not available. The chain is encoded by TRBV6-1 joined to TRBJ1-1; TRBD1 is a weak D gene call, 6 bases matching. This sequence was found in a male donor with ankylosing spondylitis. The sequenced material came from blood, either unsorted or a sorted T cell fraction (not recorded which). The encoded CDR3 is CASTLGGNTEAFF. The sequenced DNA: TGTGCCAGCACCCTCGGGGGCAACACTGAAGCTTTCTTT.